This T cell receptor (beta chain) comes out of a study of OX40 agonist ivuxolimab in advanced cancers. Peripheral blood came from all dose cohorts at three timepoints. A few counts support this clone. What it binds is not known. General study findings and limits: Fewer expanded clones were found on average in CD4+ than in CD8+ T cells. At 0.1 to 3.0 mg/kg and by week 6, clonal expansion occurred in CD4+ and CD8+ blood T cells. Among the lowest peripheral clonal expansion occurred in 0.1-3.0 mg/kg partial responders.

The V end lost 0 bases, the J end lost 8 bases, and 16 bases lay between the germline ends. Germline V lookup: CDR1 MGHRA, CDR2 YSYEKL. The CDR3 covers 15 residues. TCRdb's table, derived via immunoSEQ multiplex PCR, lists solely in-frame clones and lacks some. The table has 55,000 to 60,000 clones, over 75% seen once. The V gene is TRBV4-1, the J gene TRBJ1-2, with D maybe TRBD1 (5 bases). The material was CD4+ or CD8+ T cells sorted from blood, obtained in a trial of the OX40 agonist ivuxolimab. This TCR derives from an adult with an advanced solid tumor such as melanoma, head and neck, liver or kidney cancer. CDR3 sequence reads: CASSQDPQGLWGYTF. CDR3 DNA sequence: TGCGCCAGCAGCCAAGATCCCCAGGGCTTGTGGGGCTACACCTTC.